A selection of T cell receptor beta chains follows, all from one sample in a study of patients and donors after allogeneic stem cell transplantation. Via MiXCR, TCRdb re-called the RT-PCR reads, giving one row per CDR3 protein. Counted here are 200,000 to 250,000 distinct CDR3 sequences, 13% to 15% occurring once; the ten biggest clones make up around 10%. Input material: blood, either unsorted or a sorted T cell fraction (not recorded which). The receptors shown here come from a human donor who was either an allogeneic HSCT recipient or a stem cell or donor lymphocyte infusion donor (not recorded which). It is not recorded whose cells these are; they may come from a transplant donor. Both conserved end residues are part of each CDR3. The D gene is left open where the match is weak. Size is omitted from some rows. Given values are once, few, many or a class for expanded clones.

TRBV7-8	few	TRBJ2-2	TRBD1	CASSSGTGHTGELFF	TGTGCCAGCAGCTCCGGGACAGGGCACACCGGGGAGCTGTTTTTT
TRBV7-2	few	TRBJ2-1	NA	CASSLAVTGSYNEQFF	TGTGCCAGCAGCTTAGCGGTGACAGGTTCCTACAATGAGCAGTTCTTC
TRBV2	few	TRBJ2-7	TRBD1	CASSARTGTYEQYF	TGTGCCAGCAGCGCTAGGACAGGGACATACGAGCAGTACTTC
TRBV4-3	NA	TRBJ2-3	NA	CASSQELRFTDTQYF	TGCGCCAGCAGCCAAGAGTTAAGGTTCACAGATACGCAGTATTTT
TRBV6-1	many	TRBJ2-2	NA	CASRGTRGVGPGELFF	TGTGCCAGCAGGGGGACGAGGGGTGTAGGGCCCGGGGAGCTGTTTTTT
TRBV7-3	few	TRBJ2-5	NA	CASSVGGALQETQYF	TGTGCCAGCAGCGTGGGGGGAGCCCTCCAAGAGACCCAGTACTTC
TRBV20-1	many	TRBJ1-1	NA	CSAIANFFGQSFF	TGCAGTGCTATTGCCAATTTTTTTGGGCAGTCTTTCTTT
TRBV20-1	NA	TRBJ2-3	TRBD1	CSAGTGGPQYF	TGCAGTGCTGGGACAGGGGGTCCGCAGTATTTT
TRBV6-5	few	TRBJ2-7	NA	CASSYDPPGPYEQYF	TGTGCCAGCAGTTACGATCCTCCTGGGCCCTACGAGCAGTACTTC
TRBV7-3	NA	TRBJ2-1	NA	CASSLSWASDYNEQFF	TGTGCCAGCAGCTTAAGTTGGGCTAGCGACTACAATGAGCAGTTCTTC
TRBV10-3	once	TRBJ2-7	TRBD2	CATSGLADSYEQYF	TGTGCCACCAGTGGACTAGCGGATAGCTACGAGCAGTACTTC
TRBV5-1	NA	TRBJ2-4	NA	CASSADSKNIQYF	TGCGCCAGCAGCGCCGACAGCAAAAACATTCAGTACTTC
TRBV7-2	many	TRBJ2-3	TRBD2	CASSLDWGGGGDTQYF	TGTGCCAGCAGCTTAGATTGGGGCGGGGGTGGAGATACGCAGTATTTT
TRBV3-1	few	TRBJ1-5	TRBD1	CASSQAGTVNQPQHF	TGTGCCAGCAGCCAAGCCGGGACAGTGAATCAGCCCCAGCATTTT
TRBV7-2	few	TRBJ1-4	TRBD1	CASSQTGVIDEKLFF	TGTGCCAGCAGCCAAACAGGGGTTATTGATGAAAAACTGTTTTTT
TRBV4-3	many	TRBJ1-1	TRBD1	CASSPHTGANTEAFF	TGCGCCAGCAGCCCACATACAGGGGCGAACACTGAAGCTTTCTTT
TRBV5-6	NA	TRBJ1-2	TRBD1	CASSLIGQGLYGYTF	TGTGCCAGCAGCTTAATCGGACAGGGGCTCTATGGCTACACCTTC
TRBV6-2/TRBV6-3	NA	TRBJ1-1	NA	CASSYGGARNTEAFF	TGTGCCAGCAGTTACGGCGGGGCGCGGAACACTGAAGCTTTCTTT
TRBV7-2	many	TRBJ2-1	TRBD1	CASSAKQGGYNEQFF	TGTGCCAGCAGCGCTAAACAGGGGGGCTACAATGAGCAGTTCTTC
TRBV3-1	NA	TRBJ2-2	NA	CASSQGETANTGELFF	TGTGCCAGCAGCCAAGGTGAGACAGCGAACACCGGGGAGCTGTTTTTT
TRBV12-3/TRBV12-4	few	TRBJ2-7	NA	CASSYSLSGTVFSYEQYF	TGTGCCAGCAGTTACTCCTTATCCGGAACAGTTTTTTCCTACGAGCAGTACTTC
TRBV5-1	NA	TRBJ1-3	TRBD1	CASSLDGQVESSGNTIYF	TGCGCCAGCAGCTTGGATGGACAGGTAGAGTCCTCTGGAAACACCATATATTTT
TRBV4-2	few	TRBJ2-1	NA	CASSQDHNRYNEQFF	TGTGCCAGCAGCCAAGATCATAATAGGTACAATGAGCAGTTCTTC
TRBV25-1	NA	TRBJ1-4	TRBD1	CASSEERRQGVEKLFF	TGTGCCAGCAGTGAAGAACGTAGACAGGGTGTGGAAAAACTGTTTTTT
TRBV5-1	NA	TRBJ1-2	NA	CASSLEEAAYGYTF	TGCGCCAGCAGCTTGGAGGAGGCCGCGTATGGCTACACCTTC
TRBV2	NA	TRBJ2-1	TRBD1	CASSEGTGAYNEQFF	TGTGCCAGCAGTGAGGGGACAGGGGCTTACAATGAGCAGTTCTTC
TRBV20-1	few	TRBJ1-2	TRBD1	CSARPMGQTSNYGYTF	TGCAGTGCTAGACCTATGGGACAGACTTCTAACTATGGCTACACCTTC
TRBV19	few	TRBJ1-4	NA	CASSTGRVHNEKLFF	TGTGCCAGTAGTACTGGTAGGGTTCATAATGAAAAACTGTTTTTT